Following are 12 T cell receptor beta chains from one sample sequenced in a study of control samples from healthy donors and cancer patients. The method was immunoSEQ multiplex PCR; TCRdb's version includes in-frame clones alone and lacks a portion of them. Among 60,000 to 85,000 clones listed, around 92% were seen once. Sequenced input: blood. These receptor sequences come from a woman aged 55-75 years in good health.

The CDR3 region is CASSLSGTHLWHF. Written as DNA, the CDR3 is TGTGCCAGCAGTTTATCAGGGACCCACTTGTGGCATTTT. This chain uses TRBV27 with TRBJ1-5; TRBD1 might be the D (5 bases). Germline assignment: CDR1 MNHEY and CDR2 SMNVEV (reference sequence). V was clipped by 0 bases and J by 15 bases, with 15 bases between them. CDR3 length equals 13 residues.

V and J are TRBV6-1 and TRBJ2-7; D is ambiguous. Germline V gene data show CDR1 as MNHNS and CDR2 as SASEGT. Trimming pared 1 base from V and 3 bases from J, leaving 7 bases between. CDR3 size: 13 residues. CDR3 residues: CASSEGRSYEQYF. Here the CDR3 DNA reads TGTGCCAGCAGTGAAGGCCGGAGCTACGAGCAGTACTTC.

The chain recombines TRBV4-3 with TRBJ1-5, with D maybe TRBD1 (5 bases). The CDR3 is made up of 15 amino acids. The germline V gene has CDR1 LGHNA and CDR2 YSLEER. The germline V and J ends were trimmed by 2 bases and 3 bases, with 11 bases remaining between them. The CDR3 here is CASSQYTGPNQPQHF. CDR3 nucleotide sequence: TGCGCCAGCAGCCAATACACAGGTCCCAATCAGCCCCAGCATTTT.

CDR3 region: CASSLGTSGRRKQYF. Here the CDR3 DNA reads TGTGCCAGCAGTTTAGGGACTAGCGGGAGAAGGAAACAGTACTTC. The chain is built from TRBV28 and TRBJ2-7, with 14 bases that match TRBD2. The CDR3 has 15 residues. Trimming at V came to 2 bases and at J to 10 bases, leaving 7 bases not matched to a gene. The V gene's germline CDR1 is MDHEN and CDR2 SYDVKM. Drawing the rest from reference TRBV28 and TRBJ2-7, the complete variable domain is DVKVTQSSRYLVKRTGEKVFLECVQDMDHENMFWYRQDPGLGLRLIYFSYDVKMKEKGDIPEGYSVSREKKERFSLILESASTNQTSMYLCASSLGTSGRRKQYFGPGTRLTVT.

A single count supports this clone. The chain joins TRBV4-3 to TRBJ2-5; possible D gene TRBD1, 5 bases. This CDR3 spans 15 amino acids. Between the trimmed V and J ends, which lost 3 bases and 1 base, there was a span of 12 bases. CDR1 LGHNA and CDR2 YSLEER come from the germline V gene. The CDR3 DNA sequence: TGCGCCAGCAGCCAGCGTTCAGGGTCCCAAGAGACCCAGTACTTC. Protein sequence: CASSQRSGSQETQYF.

The CDR3 is CASSPTSSRETQYF. CDR3 bases: TGTGCCAGCAGCCCGACTAGTTCACGAGAGACCCAGTACTTC. V usage is TRBV7-2 and J usage is TRBJ2-5, with D possibly being TRBD2 (6 bases). The CDR3 sequence is 14 residues long. Germline CDR1 and CDR2: SGHTA and FQGNSA. Deletions cut 5 bases from V and 4 bases from J, with 14 bases between.

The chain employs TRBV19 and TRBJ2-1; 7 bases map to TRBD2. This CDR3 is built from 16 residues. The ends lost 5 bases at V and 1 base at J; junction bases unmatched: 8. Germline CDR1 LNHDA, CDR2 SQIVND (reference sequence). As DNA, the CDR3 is TGTGCCAGTAGTTTACCCGGGAGGCCGTCCTACAATGAGCAGTTCTTC. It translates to CASSLPGRPSYNEQFF.

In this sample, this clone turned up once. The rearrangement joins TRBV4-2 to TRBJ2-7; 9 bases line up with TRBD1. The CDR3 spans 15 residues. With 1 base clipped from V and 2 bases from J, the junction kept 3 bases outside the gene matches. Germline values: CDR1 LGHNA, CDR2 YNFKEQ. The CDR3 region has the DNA TGTGCCAGCAGCCAAGGGGGACAGGGCGCCTACGAGCAGTACTTC. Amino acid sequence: CASSQGGQGAYEQYF.

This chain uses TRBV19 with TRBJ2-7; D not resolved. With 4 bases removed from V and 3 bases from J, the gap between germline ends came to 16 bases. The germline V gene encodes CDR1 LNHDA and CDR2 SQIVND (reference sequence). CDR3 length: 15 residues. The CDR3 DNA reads TGTGCCAGTAGTACCCTTTCCAGCGAAAGCTACGAGCAGTACTTC. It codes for CASSTLSSESYEQYF.

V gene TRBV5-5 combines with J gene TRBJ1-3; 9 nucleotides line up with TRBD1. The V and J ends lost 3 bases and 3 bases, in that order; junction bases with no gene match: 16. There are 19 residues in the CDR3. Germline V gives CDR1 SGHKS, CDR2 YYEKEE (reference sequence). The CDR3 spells CASSSFTGGRTYIGNTIYF. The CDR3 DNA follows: TGTGCCAGCAGCTCGTTCACAGGGGGCAGGACCTATATTGGAAACACCATATATTTT.

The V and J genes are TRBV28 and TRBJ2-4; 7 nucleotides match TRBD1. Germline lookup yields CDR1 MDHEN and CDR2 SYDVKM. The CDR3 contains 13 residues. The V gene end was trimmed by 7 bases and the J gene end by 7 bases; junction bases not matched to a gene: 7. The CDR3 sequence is CASMVRGRNIQYF. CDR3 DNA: TGTGCCAGCATGGTAAGGGGGCGGAACATTCAGTACTTC.

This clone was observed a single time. CDR3 sequence: CASSLYGGTNTGELFF. The CDR3 DNA sequence: TGTGCCAGCAGCTTATATGGCGGAACGAACACCGGGGAGCTGTTTTTT. The genes are TRBV11-2 and TRBJ2-2; D remains unclear. Trimming removed 2 bases at V and 0 bases at J, with 10 bases between. The germline CDR1 and CDR2 sequences are SGHAT and FQNNGV. The CDR3 contains 16 residues.